This T cell receptor (beta chain) was identified in a study of cytomegalovirus exposure and HLA in healthy donors. Looking at the study overall: Of several hundred genotyped donors, more than 70% clustered with self-reported Caucasian donors.

Study-wide results and caveats: Earlier findings revealed that most TCR beta V segments proved productive either about 87% or about 30% of the time. Serostatus for CMV was the only available immune exposure information. As a later analysis revealed, most CMV-associated TCR beta chains appeared HLA-restricted.

With regard to this clone: Its cognate antigen is unknown.

Trimming removed 0 bases at V and 0 bases at J, with 7 bases between. The length of the CDR3 is 15 residues. Germline CDR1 SGDLS, CDR2 YYNGEE. PCR amplification relied on 60 Vbeta primers (plus 13 Jbeta primers). Clones were read by immunoSEQ multiplex PCR, and TCRdb kept only the in-frame ones, dropping some. Of approximately 150,000 clones in the sample, more than 60% were seen once. The sequence was collected from a young woman in good health and CMV-seropositive. The sample was PBMCs. The chain recombines TRBV9 with TRBJ1-3, with D perhaps matching TRBD1 (5 bases). The CDR3 is CASSVGQHSGNTIYF. CDR3 DNA sequence: TGTGCCAGCAGCGTAGGACAGCACTCTGGAAACACCATATATTTT.